This TCR beta chain was recovered during a study of blood T cell repertoires in COVID-19. Looking at the study overall: Sites in the United States, Italy and Spain provided acute and convalescent COVID-19 samples.

As originally analysed: From reference gene primer amplification, estimates of nucleated cell counts were derived. Data came from immunoSEQ multiplex PCR; TCRdb stores just in-frame clones and leaves some out. The D gene and trimming were derived from the DNA, and the V and J assignments and clone size from that table. The table shows more than 150,000 clones, with roughly three quarters occurring only once. Germline CDR1 and CDR2: KGHSH and LQKENI. This CDR3 comprises 15 residues. With 3 bases clipped from V and 4 bases from J, the junction kept 4 bases outside the gene matches. The sequencing input was peripheral blood. This chain joins TRBV18 and TRBJ2-2, with 8 nucleotides matching TRBD1. The sequence derives from a man in his 60s with active or convalescent COVID-19. The CDR3 loop is CASSPGQGGTGELFF. The CDR3, as DNA: TGTGCCAGCTCACCTGGACAGGGAGGCACCGGGGAGCTGTTTTTT.